This TCR beta chain was retrieved from a study of spatial heterogeneity in lung cancer. Time point defined: blood at routine non-recurrence follow-up after resection. Germline-derived CDR1 and CDR2 are SGHVS and FNYEAQ. There are 12 residues in the CDR3. V lost 2 bases, J lost 4 bases, and 5 bases lay in between. TCRdb reanalysed the 5' RACE reads using MiXCR and keeps one entry per CDR3 protein. This sample has tens of thousands of distinct CDR3 sequences, with roughly 21% found just once. This sequence was found in a male donor with early-stage non-small cell lung cancer. The source material was PBMCs, sampled at follow-up. The rearrangement uses TRBV7-6 and TRBJ1-1, with D uncertain. The CDR3 DNA reads as TGTGCCAGCAGCTTATTGGGCACTGAAGCTTTCTTT. Translating gives CASSLLGTEAFF.